This T cell receptor (beta chain) was recorded in a study of T cells in Graves' hyperthyroidism and ophthalmopathy. Germline-derived CDR1 and CDR2 are MNHNY and SVGAGI (reference sequence). There are 12 residues in the CDR3. The ends were cut back, 8 bases at V and 4 bases at J, with 8 bases in the middle. This clonotype has ten or more counts. Amplified TCR beta CDR3 regions came from RNA transcripts. A first-round RT-PCR of the TCR CDR3 used the HTBI primer set. Using its own MiXCR run on the multiplex PCR reads, TCRdb lists one record per CDR3 protein. The table shows roughly 500,000 distinct CDR3 sequences, with approximately 48% occurring only once.

The genes are TRBV6-6 and TRBJ2-2; D gene ambiguous. The sequence came from an adult woman with Graves' disease, either hyperthyroidism or ophthalmopathy (not recorded which). Input material: peripheral blood or thyroid tissue (not recorded which). The CDR3 DNA sequence: TGTGCCAGCCACGACCCCACCGGGGAGCTGTTTTTT. It yields the protein CASHDPTGELFF.